The subject of this entry is one T cell receptor (beta chain). This sample was taken from a study of control samples from healthy donors and cancer patients. Method: immunoSEQ multiplex PCR; TCRdb's copy keeps in-frame clones and lacks some. The sample consists of some 170,000 clones, approximately 94% of them appearing once. The CDR3 consists of 13 residues. Germline loops: CDR1 SGHDT, CDR2 YYEEEE. V was cut by 4 bases and J by 1 base, with 8 bases left in between. J is TRBJ1-1 and V is TRBV5-6; D gene uncertain. This TCR was sampled from a man aged 55 to 69 with colorectal cancer. The sequenced sample consisted of PBMCs. The CDR3 DNA reads TGTGCCAGCAGCGTCGCATGGAACACTGAAGCTTTCTTT. Amino acids: CASSVAWNTEAFF.